This entry lists 10 T cell receptor beta chains sequenced from one sample in a study of beta chain features in type 1 diabetes. Reverse transcription of all isolated RNA meant that expressed TCRB transcripts were sequenced. The assay was immunoSEQ multiplex PCR, and TCRdb's table has in-frame clones only and misses some. The sample has 130,000 or so clones, 7% to 10% seen once. These receptors' targets are unknown. The study's findings and limits: Moderate but significant shortening of TCRB CDR3s was recorded in all four CD4+ subsets from Type 1 diabetes patients.

The sequenced sample was central memory CD4+ T cells from blood. The receptors were gathered from a man aged 25-45 years with type 1 diabetes.

This clone was detected only a few times. Here the CDR3 DNA reads TGTGCCAGCAGCCGACGGGAGCAAGGGATTCAGTACTTC. Protein product: CASSRREQGIQYF. The V gene is TRBV9, the J gene TRBJ2-4; D perhaps matches TRBD2 (6 bases). Germline values: CDR1 SGDLS, CDR2 YYNGEE. V dropped 4 bases and J dropped 10 bases, with 15 bases sitting between them. The CDR3 has 13 amino acids.

The chain recombines TRBV25-1 with TRBJ1-2; no firm D call. This CDR3 spans 12 amino acids. Germline CDR1 and CDR2: MGHDK and SYGVNS. V shed 5 bases and J shed 4 bases, with 8 bases lying between them. The CDR3: CASSSYPYGYTF. DNA for the CDR3: TGTGCCAGCAGTTCCTATCCCTATGGCTACACCTTC.

The chain combines TRBV5-1 with TRBJ2-7, with 9 positions matching TRBD1. The germline V gene has CDR1 SGHRS and CDR2 YFSETQ. The J segment lost 6 bases and the V segment lost 2 bases, leaving 3 bases of the junction unmatched. The CDR3 has 13 amino acids. The CDR3 DNA is TGCGCCAGCAGCTTTGGGACAGGGATCGAGCAGTACTTC. Translated, it gives CASSFGTGIEQYF.

The chain links TRBV27 to TRBJ2-7, with TRBD2 identical over 12 bases. The V gene's germline CDR1 is MNHEY and CDR2 SMNVEV (reference sequence). With V trimmed by 6 bases and J by 4 bases, 4 bases remained unmatched. The CDR3 runs to 14 residues. CDR3 region: CASRSTSGGYEQYF. The CDR3 region has the DNA TGTGCCAGCAGGTCTACTAGCGGGGGGTACGAGCAGTACTTC.

The genes are TRBV29-1 and TRBJ2-7; D might be TRBD1 (5 bases). Germline CDR1 reads SQVTM; CDR2 reads ANQGSEA. The CDR3 is 13 residues long. V was pared by 7 bases and J by 4 bases, with 17 bases between. As DNA, the CDR3 is TGCAGCGCTGAGATTGGACATTCGTACGAGCAGTACTTC. Translation: CSAEIGHSYEQYF.

The rearrangement joins TRBV6-1 to TRBJ1-5; D is unclear. Trimming pared 7 bases from V and 0 bases from J, leaving 10 bases between. The CDR3 extends over 14 amino acids. From germline, CDR1 is MNHNS and CDR2 SASEGT. The CDR3 DNA is TGTGCCAGCACCCAGGCGGGTAGCAATCAGCCCCAGCATTTT. It translates to CASTQAGSNQPQHF.

This clone was counted only a few times. The V gene is TRBV28, the J gene TRBJ2-1; TRBD2 agrees at 7 bases. The CDR3 length is 17 residues. Unmatched junction bases numbered 14, after V lost 8 bases and J lost 1 base. The germline gives CDR1 MDHEN, CDR2 SYDVKM. The CDR3 loop reads CASGSGSPGGSYNEQFF. The CDR3 nucleotides read TGTGCCAGCGGCTCAGGGTCTCCCGGGGGGTCCTACAATGAGCAGTTCTTC. Together with reference TRBV28 and TRBJ2-1, the CDR3 gives the full variable domain: DVKVTQSSRYLVKRTGEKVFLECVQDMDHENMFWYRQDPGLGLRLIYFSYDVKMKEKGDIPEGYSVSREKKERFSLILESASTNQTSMYLCASGSGSPGGSYNEQFFGPGTRLTVL.

This chain links TRBV11-3 with TRBJ2-3; D not certain. V dropped 2 bases and J dropped 2 bases, with 5 bases sitting between them. CDR3 length equals 13 residues. CDR1 is SGHNT and CDR2 is YENEEA in the germline V gene. Here the CDR3 reads CASSLQVTDTQYF. CDR3 nucleotide sequence: TGTGCCAGCAGCTTACAGGTCACAGATACGCAGTATTTT. Variable domain in full (rest from reference TRBV11-3 and TRBJ2-3): EAGVVQSPRYKIIEKKQPVAFWCNPISGHNTLYWYLQNLGQGPELLIRYENEEAVDDSQLPKDRFSAERLKGVDSTLKIQPAELGDSAVYLCASSLQVTDTQYFGPGTRLTVL.

CDR3 bases: TGTGCCAGCAGACCGGGACAGGGCAATTCACCCCTCCACTTT. Residues: CASRPGQGNSPLHF. The rearrangement uses TRBV7-2 and TRBJ1-6; 9 nucleotides line up with TRBD1. J was trimmed by 7 bases and V by 6 bases; bases with no gene match: 4. CDR3 size: 14 residues. The germline V gene has CDR1 SGHTA and CDR2 FQGNSA.

This sequence joins TRBV7-8 and TRBJ2-1, with TRBD1 identical over 9 bases. CDR1 is SGHVS and CDR2 is FQNEAQ in the germline V gene. V shed 5 bases, J shed 8 bases, and the junction held 19 bases outside the gene matches. The CDR3 runs to 18 residues. CDR3 bases: TGTGCCAGCAGCCACCTACAGGGGGCGAATGTTGGGTATGATGAGCAGTTCTTC. This gives the protein CASSHLQGANVGYDEQFF.